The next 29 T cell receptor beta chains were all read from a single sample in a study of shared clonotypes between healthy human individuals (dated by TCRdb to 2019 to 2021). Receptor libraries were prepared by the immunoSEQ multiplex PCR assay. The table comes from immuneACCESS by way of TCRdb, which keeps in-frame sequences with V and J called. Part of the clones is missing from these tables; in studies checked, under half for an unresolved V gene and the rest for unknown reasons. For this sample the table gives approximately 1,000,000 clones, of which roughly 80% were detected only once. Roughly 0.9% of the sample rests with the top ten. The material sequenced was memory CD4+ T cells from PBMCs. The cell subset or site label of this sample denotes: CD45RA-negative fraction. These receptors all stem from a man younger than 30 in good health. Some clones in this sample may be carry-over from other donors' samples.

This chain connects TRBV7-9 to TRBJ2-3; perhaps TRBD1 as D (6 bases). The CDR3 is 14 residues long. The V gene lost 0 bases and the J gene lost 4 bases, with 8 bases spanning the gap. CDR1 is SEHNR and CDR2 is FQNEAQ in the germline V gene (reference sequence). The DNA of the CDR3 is TGTGCCAGCAGCTTAGCGGGGGCGGCAGATACGCAGTATTTT. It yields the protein CASSLAGAADTQYF.

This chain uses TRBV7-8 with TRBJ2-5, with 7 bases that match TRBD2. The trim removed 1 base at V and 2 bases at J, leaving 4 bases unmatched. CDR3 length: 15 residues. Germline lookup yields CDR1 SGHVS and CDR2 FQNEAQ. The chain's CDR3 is CASSLVAGVQETQYF. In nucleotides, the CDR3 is TGTGCCAGCAGCTTAGTGGCGGGAGTTCAAGAGACCCAGTACTTC.

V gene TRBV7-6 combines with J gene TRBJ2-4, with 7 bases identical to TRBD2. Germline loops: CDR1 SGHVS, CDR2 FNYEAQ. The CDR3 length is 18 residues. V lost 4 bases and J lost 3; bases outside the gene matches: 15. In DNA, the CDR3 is TGTGCCAGCAGCTCCCAGGCCGGGGGGAGCGGGGACAAAAACATTCAGTACTTC. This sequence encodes CASSSQAGGSGDKNIQYF. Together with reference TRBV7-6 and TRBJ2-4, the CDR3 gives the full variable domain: GAGVSQSPRYKVTKRGQDVALRCDPISGHVSLYWYRQALGQGPEFLTYFNYEAQQDKSGLPNDRFSAERPEGSISTLTIQRTEQRDSAMYRCASSSQAGGSGDKNIQYFGAGTRLSVL.

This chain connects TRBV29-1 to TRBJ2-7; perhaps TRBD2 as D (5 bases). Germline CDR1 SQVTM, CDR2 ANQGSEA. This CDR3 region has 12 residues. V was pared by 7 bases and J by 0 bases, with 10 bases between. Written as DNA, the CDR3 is TGCAGCGCCTTAGGGAGCTCCTACGAGCAGTACTTC. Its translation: CSALGSSYEQYF.

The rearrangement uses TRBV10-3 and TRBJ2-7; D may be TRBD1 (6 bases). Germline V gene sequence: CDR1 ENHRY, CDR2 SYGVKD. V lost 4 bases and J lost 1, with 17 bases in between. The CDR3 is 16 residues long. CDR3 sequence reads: CAISGSLRDTSYEQYF. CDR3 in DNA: TGTGCCATCAGTGGAAGTCTCCGGGACACTTCCTACGAGCAGTACTTC.

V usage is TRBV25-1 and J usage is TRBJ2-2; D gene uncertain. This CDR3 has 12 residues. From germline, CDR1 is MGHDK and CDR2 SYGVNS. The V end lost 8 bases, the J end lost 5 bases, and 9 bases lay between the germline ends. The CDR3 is CASASKTGELFF. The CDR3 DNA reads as TGTGCCAGCGCCTCAAAGACCGGGGAGCTGTTTTTT.

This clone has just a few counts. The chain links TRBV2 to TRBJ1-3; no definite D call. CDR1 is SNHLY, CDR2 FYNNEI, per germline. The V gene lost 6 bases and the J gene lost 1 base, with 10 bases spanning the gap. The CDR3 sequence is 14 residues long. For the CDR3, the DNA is TGTGCCAGCAGGCTTGGAGCATCTGGAAACACCATATATTTT. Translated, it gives CASRLGASGNTIYF. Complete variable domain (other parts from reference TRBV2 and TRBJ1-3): EPEVTQTPSHQVTQMGQEVILRCVPISNHLYFYWYRQILGQKVEFLVSFYNNEISEKSEIFDDQFSVERPDGSNFTLKIRSTKLEDSAMYFCASRLGASGNTIYFGEGSWLTVV.

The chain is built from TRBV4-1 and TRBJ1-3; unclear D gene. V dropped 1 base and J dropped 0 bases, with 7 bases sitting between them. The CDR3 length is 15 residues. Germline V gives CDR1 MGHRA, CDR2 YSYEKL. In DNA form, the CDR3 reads TGCGCCAGCAGCCAAGTAAGCTCCTCTGGAAACACCATATATTTT. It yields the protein CASSQVSSSGNTIYF.

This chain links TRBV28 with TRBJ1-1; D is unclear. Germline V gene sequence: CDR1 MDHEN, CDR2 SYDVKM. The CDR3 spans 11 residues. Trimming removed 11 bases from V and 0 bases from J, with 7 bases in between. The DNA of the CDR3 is TGTGCCGCCAGAATGAACACTGAAGCTTTCTTT. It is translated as CAARMNTEAFF.

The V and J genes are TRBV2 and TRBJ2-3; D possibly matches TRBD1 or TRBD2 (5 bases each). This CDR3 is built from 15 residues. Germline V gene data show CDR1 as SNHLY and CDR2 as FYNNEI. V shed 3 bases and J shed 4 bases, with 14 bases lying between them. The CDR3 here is CASSERPRGADTQYF. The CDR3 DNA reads TGTGCCAGCAGTGAGAGACCGAGGGGTGCAGATACGCAGTATTTT.

The DNA of the CDR3 is TGTGCCAGCAGCTGGAGTACCGGGACAGGGACAGGGAAGCAGTACTTC. It is translated as CASSWSTGTGTGKQYF. V usage is TRBV11-3 and J usage is TRBJ2-7, with 9 bases identical to TRBD1. The V gene end was trimmed by 4 bases and the J gene end by 8 bases; junction bases not matched to a gene: 15. The CDR3 runs 16 residues. The germline CDR1 and CDR2 sequences are SGHNT and YENEEA.

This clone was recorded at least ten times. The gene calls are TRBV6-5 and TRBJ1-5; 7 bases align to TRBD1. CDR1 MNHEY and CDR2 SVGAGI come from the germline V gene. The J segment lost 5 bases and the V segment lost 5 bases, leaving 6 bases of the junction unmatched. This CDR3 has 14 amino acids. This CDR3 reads CASSKSRGDQPQHF. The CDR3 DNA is TGTGCCAGCAGTAAGTCCAGGGGGGATCAGCCCCAGCATTTT.

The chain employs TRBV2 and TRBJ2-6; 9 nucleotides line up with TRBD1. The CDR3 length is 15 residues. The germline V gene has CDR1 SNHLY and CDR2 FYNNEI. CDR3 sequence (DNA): TGTGCAACAGGGACAGGGCGTTTGGGGGCCAACGTCCTGACTTTC. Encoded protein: CATGTGRLGANVLTF.

The CDR3 DNA sequence: TGTGCCAGCAGCAACCGGGACAGAGACTACGAGCAGTACTTC. Amino acid sequence: CASSNRDRDYEQYF. The chain joins TRBV28 to TRBJ2-7, with 7 bases aligning to TRBD1. The ends lost 6 bases at V and 3 bases at J; junction bases unmatched: 8. Germline values: CDR1 MDHEN, CDR2 SYDVKM. The CDR3 is made up of 14 amino acids. Full variable domain (rest looked up from reference TRBV28 and TRBJ2-7): DVKVTQSSRYLVKRTGEKVFLECVQDMDHENMFWYRQDPGLGLRLIYFSYDVKMKEKGDIPEGYSVSREKKERFSLILESASTNQTSMYLCASSNRDRDYEQYFGPGTRLTVT.

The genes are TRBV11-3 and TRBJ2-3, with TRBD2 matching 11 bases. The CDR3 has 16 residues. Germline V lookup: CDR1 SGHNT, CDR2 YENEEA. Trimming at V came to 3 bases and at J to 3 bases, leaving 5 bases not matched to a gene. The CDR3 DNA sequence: TGTGCCAGCAGCTTGGACGCTAGCGGGGGGACAGATACGCAGTATTTT. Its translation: CASSLDASGGTDTQYF.

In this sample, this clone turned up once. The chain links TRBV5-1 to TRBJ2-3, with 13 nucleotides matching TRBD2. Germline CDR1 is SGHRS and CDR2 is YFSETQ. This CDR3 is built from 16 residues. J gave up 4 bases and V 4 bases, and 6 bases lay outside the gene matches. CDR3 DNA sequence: TGCGCCAGCAGCATTCTACTAGCGGGAGGGGCAGATACGCAGTATTTT. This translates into CASSILLAGGADTQYF.

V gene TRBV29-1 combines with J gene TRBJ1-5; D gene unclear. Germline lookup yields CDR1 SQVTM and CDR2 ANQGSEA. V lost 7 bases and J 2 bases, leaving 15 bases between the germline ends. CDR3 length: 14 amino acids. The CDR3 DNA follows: TGCAGCGCCGCCGGCGAAAATCGCAATCAGCCCCAGCATTTT. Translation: CSAAGENRNQPQHF.

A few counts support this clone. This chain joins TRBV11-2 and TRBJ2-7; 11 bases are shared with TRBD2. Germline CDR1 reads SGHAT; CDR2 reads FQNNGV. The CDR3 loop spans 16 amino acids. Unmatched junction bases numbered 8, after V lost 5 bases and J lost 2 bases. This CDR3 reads CASSALASGRPYEQYF. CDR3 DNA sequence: TGTGCCAGCAGCGCCCTGGCTAGCGGGAGGCCCTACGAGCAGTACTTC.

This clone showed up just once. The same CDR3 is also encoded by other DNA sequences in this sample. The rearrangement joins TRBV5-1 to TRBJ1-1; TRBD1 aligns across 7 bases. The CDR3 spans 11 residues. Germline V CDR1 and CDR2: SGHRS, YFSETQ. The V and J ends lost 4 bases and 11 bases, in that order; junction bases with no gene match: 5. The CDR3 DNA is TGCGCCAGCAGCCTACAGGGGAAGGCTTTCTTT. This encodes CASSLQGKAFF. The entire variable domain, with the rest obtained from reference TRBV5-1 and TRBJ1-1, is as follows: KAGVTQTPRYLIKTRGQQVTLSCSPISGHRSVSWYQQTPGQGLQFLFEYFSETQRNKGNFPGRFSGRQFSNSRSEMNVSTLELGDSALYLCASSLQGKAFFGQGTRLTVV.

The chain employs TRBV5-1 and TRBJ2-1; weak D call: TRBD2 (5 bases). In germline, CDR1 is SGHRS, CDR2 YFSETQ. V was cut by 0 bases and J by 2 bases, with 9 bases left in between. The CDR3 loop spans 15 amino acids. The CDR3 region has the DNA TGCGCCAGCAGCTTGGCCGGGGAGACCTACAATGAGCAGTTCTTC. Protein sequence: CASSLAGETYNEQFF.

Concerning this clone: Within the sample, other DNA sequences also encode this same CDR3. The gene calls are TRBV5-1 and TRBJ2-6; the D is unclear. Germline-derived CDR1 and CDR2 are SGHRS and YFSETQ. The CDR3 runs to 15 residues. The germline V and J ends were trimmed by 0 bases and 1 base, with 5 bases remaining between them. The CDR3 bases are TGCGCCAGCAGCTTGGACGGATCTGGGGCCAACGTCCTGACTTTC. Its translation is CASSLDGSGANVLTF. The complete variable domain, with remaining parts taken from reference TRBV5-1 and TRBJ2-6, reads KAGVTQTPRYLIKTRGQQVTLSCSPISGHRSVSWYQQTPGQGLQFLFEYFSETQRNKGNFPGRFSGRQFSNSRSEMNVSTLELGDSALYLCASSLDGSGANVLTFGAGSRLTVL.

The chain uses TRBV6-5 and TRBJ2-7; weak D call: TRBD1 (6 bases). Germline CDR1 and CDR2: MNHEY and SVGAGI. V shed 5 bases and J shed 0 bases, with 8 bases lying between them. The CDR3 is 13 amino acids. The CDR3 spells CASSTDSSYEQYF. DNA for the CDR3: TGTGCCAGCAGTACGGACAGCTCCTACGAGCAGTACTTC.

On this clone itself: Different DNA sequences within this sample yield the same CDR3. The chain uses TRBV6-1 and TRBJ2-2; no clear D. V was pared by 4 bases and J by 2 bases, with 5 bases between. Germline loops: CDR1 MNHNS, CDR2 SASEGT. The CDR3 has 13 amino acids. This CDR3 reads CASSVTNTGELFF. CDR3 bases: TGTGCCAGCAGTGTGACAAACACCGGGGAGCTGTTTTTT.

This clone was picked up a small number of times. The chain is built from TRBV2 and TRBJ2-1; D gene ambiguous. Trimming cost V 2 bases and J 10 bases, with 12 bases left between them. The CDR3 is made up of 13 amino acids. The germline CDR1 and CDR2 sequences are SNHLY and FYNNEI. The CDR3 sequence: CASSESWVGEQFF. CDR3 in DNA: TGTGCCAGCAGTGAATCATGGGTGGGCGAGCAGTTCTTC.

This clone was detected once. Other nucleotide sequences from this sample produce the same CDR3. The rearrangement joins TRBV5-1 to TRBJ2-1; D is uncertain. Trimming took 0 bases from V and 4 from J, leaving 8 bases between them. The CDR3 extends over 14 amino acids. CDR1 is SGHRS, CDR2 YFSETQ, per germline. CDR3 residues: CASSLALGYNEQFF. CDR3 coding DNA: TGCGCCAGCAGCTTGGCTTTAGGGTACAATGAGCAGTTCTTC.

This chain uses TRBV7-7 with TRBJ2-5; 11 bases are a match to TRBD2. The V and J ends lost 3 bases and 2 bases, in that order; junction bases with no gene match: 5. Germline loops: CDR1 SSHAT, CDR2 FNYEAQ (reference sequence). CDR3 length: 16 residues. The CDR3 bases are TGTGCCAGCAGCTTTGGACTAGCGGGTTCGCAAGAGACCCAGTACTTC. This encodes CASSFGLAGSQETQYF. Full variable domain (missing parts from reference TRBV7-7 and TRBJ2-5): GAGVSQSPRYKVTKRGQDVTLRCDPISSHATLYWYQQALGQGPEFLTYFNYEAQPDKSGLPSDRFSAERPEGSISTLTIQRTEQRDSAMYRCASSFGLAGSQETQYFGPGTRLLVL.

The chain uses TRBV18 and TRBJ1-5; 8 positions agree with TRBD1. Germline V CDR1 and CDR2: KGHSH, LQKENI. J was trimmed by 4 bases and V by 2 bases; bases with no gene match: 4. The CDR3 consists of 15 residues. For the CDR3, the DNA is TGTGCCAGCTCACCAACCACAGGGGGGAATCAGCCCCAGCATTTT. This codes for CASSPTTGGNQPQHF.

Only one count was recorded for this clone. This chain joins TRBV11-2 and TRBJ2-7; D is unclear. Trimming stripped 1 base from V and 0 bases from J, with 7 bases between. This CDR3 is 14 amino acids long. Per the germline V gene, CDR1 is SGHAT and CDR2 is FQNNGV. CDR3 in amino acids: CASSLAPSSYEQYF. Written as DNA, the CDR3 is TGTGCCAGCAGCTTAGCGCCGAGCTCCTACGAGCAGTACTTC.

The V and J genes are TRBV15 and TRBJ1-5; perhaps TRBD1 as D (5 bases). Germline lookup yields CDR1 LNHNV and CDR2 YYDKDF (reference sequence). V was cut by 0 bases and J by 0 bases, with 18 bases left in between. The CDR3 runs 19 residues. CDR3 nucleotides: TGTGCCACCAGCAGAGATCACTACAAACAGGCTTATAGCAATCAGCCCCAGCATTTT. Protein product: CATSRDHYKQAYSNQPQHF.